A single sample gave rise to the 24 T cell receptor beta chains below, sequenced in a study of blood T cell repertoires in COVID-19. Generated by immunoSEQ multiplex PCR, the TCRdb table keeps only in-frame clones and is missing some. Here the sample spans 60,000 to 85,000 clones, 87% being singletons. The specimen was peripheral blood. The receptor set was obtained from a woman aged 45-59 years with COVID-19, enrolled during active disease.

As DNA, the CDR3 is TGTGCCACCACTTCGGGAATGAACACTGAAGCTTTCTTT. Translating gives CATTSGMNTEAFF. The chain combines TRBV24-1 with TRBJ1-1; no firm D call. This CDR3 region has 13 residues. With 8 bases removed from V and 0 bases from J, the gap between germline ends came to 9 bases. The germline V gene encodes CDR1 KGHDR and CDR2 SFDVKD.

This clone was picked up a small number of times. The chain joins TRBV19 to TRBJ1-5; possibly TRBD1 for D (6 bases). The germline gives CDR1 LNHDA, CDR2 SQIVND (reference sequence). V was clipped by 5 bases and J by 4 bases, with 12 bases between them. This CDR3 spans 14 amino acids. CDR3 sequence (DNA): TGTGCCAGTAGTCCAAGGGGGAGAAATCAGCCCCAGCATTTT. This encodes CASSPRGRNQPQHF. The variable domain in full, completed from reference TRBV19 and TRBJ1-5, reads DGGITQSPKYLFRKEGQNVTLSCEQNLNHDAMYWYRQDPGQGLRLIYYSQIVNDFQKGDIAEGYSVSREKKESFPLTVTSAQKNPTAFYLCASSPRGRNQPQHFGDGTRLSIL.

The rearrangement joins TRBV5-1 to TRBJ2-5; D is unresolved. The CDR3 is 10 residues long. Trimming pared 9 bases from V and 9 bases from J, leaving 12 bases between. Germline CDR1 reads SGHRS; CDR2 reads YFSETQ. The CDR3 here is CATPRWAQYF. CDR3 sequence (DNA): TGCGCCACCCCGAGGTGGGCCCAGTACTTC.

The genes are TRBV5-5 and TRBJ2-7; 9 bases are shared with TRBD2. This CDR3 is 14 amino acids long. V shed 2 bases, J shed 2 bases, and the junction held 2 bases outside the gene matches. Germline V CDR1 and CDR2: SGHKS, YYEKEE (reference sequence). The CDR3, as DNA: TGTGCCAGCAGCTTAGCGGGAGGTCCCTACGAGCAGTACTTC. Translated, it gives CASSLAGGPYEQYF.

This chain uses TRBV19 with TRBJ2-3, with 9 bases fitting TRBD1. The CDR3 spans 18 residues. CDR1 is LNHDA and CDR2 is SQIVND in the germline V gene (reference sequence). With 1 base clipped from V and 1 base from J, the junction kept 9 bases outside the gene matches. The CDR3 here is CASSIVGTGIRGTDTQYF. In DNA, the CDR3 is TGTGCCAGTAGTATAGTGGGGACAGGGATTAGGGGCACAGATACGCAGTATTTT.

This rearrangement joins TRBV5-1 to TRBJ2-5, with TRBD1 identical over 9 bases. Germline assignment: CDR1 SGHRS and CDR2 YFSETQ. The V and J ends lost 4 bases and 5 bases, in that order; junction bases with no gene match: 9. The CDR3 covers 15 residues. The CDR3 reads CASSHHRGRIETQYF. The CDR3 nucleotides are TGCGCCAGCAGCCACCACAGGGGGCGAATTGAGACCCAGTACTTC.

This clone has a handful of counts. V usage is TRBV6-5 and J usage is TRBJ1-5; 8 bases align to TRBD1. CDR3 length: 15 amino acids. Trimming at V came to 8 bases and at J to 3 bases, leaving 9 bases not matched to a gene. Germline-derived CDR1 and CDR2 are MNHEY and SVGAGI. This CDR3 is CASGPRTGHNQPQHF. CDR3 sequence (DNA): TGTGCCAGCGGCCCGAGGACAGGGCACAATCAGCCCCAGCATTTT.

This clone was seen only once. The chain joins TRBV27 to TRBJ2-1; 10 bases agree with TRBD2. The CDR3 runs to 15 residues. V lost 3 bases and J lost 4; bases outside the gene matches: 3. CDR1 MNHEY and CDR2 SMNVEV come from the germline V gene (reference sequence). The CDR3 sequence: CASSLLAGEYNEQFF. Here the CDR3 DNA reads TGTGCCAGCAGTTTGCTAGCGGGAGAATACAATGAGCAGTTCTTC.

V usage is TRBV5-6 and J usage is TRBJ2-7, with 7 bases identical to TRBD1. The CDR3 consists of 14 residues. The J segment lost 6 bases and the V segment lost 4 bases, leaving 10 bases of the junction unmatched. Germline loops: CDR1 SGHDT, CDR2 YYEEEE. The CDR3 bases are TGTGCCAGCAGCCAAACAGGGGTTGAGGTCGAGCAGTACTTC. Translation gives CASSQTGVEVEQYF.

The chain joins TRBV4-2 to TRBJ2-7; D unresolved. V was cut by 3 bases and J by 2 bases, with 8 bases left in between. This CDR3 is 13 amino acids long. CDR1 LGHNA and CDR2 YNFKEQ come from the germline V gene. The CDR3 loop reads CASSQNTAYEQYF. As DNA, the CDR3 is TGTGCCAGCAGCCAGAACACCGCCTACGAGCAGTACTTC.

This clone was detected only a few times. The rearrangement links TRBV30 to TRBJ1-5; D is unclear. This CDR3 is 13 amino acids long. The V end was cut by 2 bases, the J end by 5 bases, with 10 bases between. The germline CDR1 and CDR2 sequences are GTSNPN and SVGIG (reference sequence). CDR3 in amino acids: CAWSMQDYQPQHF. The CDR3 DNA follows: TGTGCCTGGAGTATGCAGGATTATCAGCCCCAGCATTTT.

This chain joins TRBV28 and TRBJ2-1, with TRBD2 identical over 10 bases. Trimming removed 2 bases from V and 6 bases from J; junction bases left unmatched: 10. The CDR3 consists of 17 residues. The V gene's germline CDR1 is MDHEN and CDR2 SYDVKM. In DNA, the CDR3 is TGTGCCAGCAGTTTAAAGTGGGCTAGCGGGAGAGGCAATGAGCAGTTCTTC. Translation: CASSLKWASGRGNEQFF.

V and J are TRBV14 and TRBJ2-5; a possible D gene is TRBD1 (6 bases). CDR1 is SGHDN and CDR2 is FVKESK in the germline V gene. The CDR3 spans 14 residues. Deletions cut 2 bases from V and 5 bases from J, with 12 bases between. CDR3 amino acids: CASSQSLRGETQYF. As DNA, the CDR3 is TGTGCCAGCAGCCAATCCCTCAGGGGCGAGACCCAGTACTTC.

This clone has a single count. This chain links TRBV28 with TRBJ1-5; 8 bases map to TRBD1. Trimming took 6 bases from V and 6 from J; bases not matched to a gene: 16. Germline CDR1 reads MDHEN; CDR2 reads SYDVKM. The CDR3 spans 17 residues. In DNA, the CDR3 is TGTGCCAGCAGCCCAGACAGGGGAGGGGGCTCGAGTCAGCCCCAGCATTTT. Amino acid sequence: CASSPDRGGGSSQPQHF.

The V call is TRBV11-3, the J call TRBJ2-2, with a possible D match to TRBD2 (6 bases). CDR1 and CDR2 (germline): SGHNT, YENEEA. Deletions cut 5 bases from V and 4 bases from J, with 20 bases between. The CDR3 runs to 17 residues. CDR3 sequence reads: CASSPDAATSTTGELFF. The CDR3 coding sequence is TGTGCCAGCAGCCCCGACGCGGCGACTAGTACCACCGGGGAGCTGTTTTTT. The full variable domain, in which reference TRBV11-3 and TRBJ2-2 provide the parts outside the CDR3, is EAGVVQSPRYKIIEKKQPVAFWCNPISGHNTLYWYLQNLGQGPELLIRYENEEAVDDSQLPKDRFSAERLKGVDSTLKIQPAELGDSAVYLCASSPDAATSTTGELFFGEGSRLTVL.

The chain carries TRBV10-3 and TRBJ2-2; 7 bases agree with TRBD1. Germline V gives CDR1 ENHRY, CDR2 SYGVKD. The CDR3 has 15 amino acids. The J segment lost 6 bases and the V segment lost 6 bases, leaving 10 bases of the junction unmatched. The CDR3 DNA reads as TGTGCCATCAGCCCGACAGGGTATAAGGCCGGGGAGCTGTTTTTT. It translates to CAISPTGYKAGELFF.

This chain joins TRBV6-5 and TRBJ2-5; 10 bases map to TRBD1. V dropped 6 bases and J dropped 7; count of bases not matched to a gene: 8. The CDR3 sequence is 14 residues long. Germline-derived CDR1 and CDR2 are MNHEY and SVGAGI. CDR3 sequence: CASSRQGAQVTQYF. Here the CDR3 DNA reads TGTGCCAGCAGCCGACAGGGGGCCCAGGTGACCCAGTACTTC.

The genes are TRBV27 and TRBJ1-1; 12 bases map to TRBD1. Germline CDR1 and CDR2: MNHEY and SMNVEV (reference sequence). This CDR3 is 19 amino acids long. V shed 8 bases, J shed 0 bases, and the junction held 16 bases outside the gene matches. The CDR3 protein is CASGVGTGGSWGMNTEAFF. In DNA, the CDR3 is TGTGCCAGCGGGGTGGGGACAGGGGGCTCTTGGGGCATGAACACTGAAGCTTTCTTT.

The chain has TRBV14 and TRBJ2-2; D is unresolved. CDR3 size: 13 residues. Germline lookup yields CDR1 SGHDN and CDR2 FVKESK. V was cut by 5 bases and J by 7 bases, with 11 bases left in between. The CDR3 reads CASSENFIGELFF. For the CDR3, the DNA is TGTGCCAGCAGCGAAAACTTCATCGGGGAGCTGTTTTTT.

This clone turned up a few times. This chain uses TRBV29-1 with TRBJ2-7; D unresolved. CDR1 and CDR2 (germline): SQVTM, ANQGSEA. The CDR3 covers 14 residues. The ends were cut back, 8 bases at V and 3 bases at J, with 20 bases in the middle. As DNA, the CDR3 is TGCAGCCCCCTCGGCGGTCCACGAAACTACGAGCAGTACTTC. Translation: CSPLGGPRNYEQYF.

V and J are TRBV7-2 and TRBJ2-5, with D maybe TRBD2 (6 bases). The V gene lost 1 base and the J gene lost 4 bases, with 7 bases spanning the gap. CDR3 length: 13 amino acids. Germline V CDR1 and CDR2: SGHTA, FQGNSA. DNA of the CDR3: TGTGCCAGCAGCTTAGTCGGGGGAGAGACCCAGTACTTC. Its protein is CASSLVGGETQYF.

The rearrangement joins TRBV29-1 to TRBJ2-5; 12 bases fit TRBD1. The germline CDR1 and CDR2 sequences are SQVTM and ANQGSEA. The J segment lost 5 bases and the V segment lost 6 bases, leaving 10 bases of the junction unmatched. This CDR3 is 15 amino acids long. Written as DNA, the CDR3 is TGCAGCGTCGCACGGGACAGGGGGCGCATGGAGACCCAGTACTTC. Protein product: CSVARDRGRMETQYF.

This chain uses TRBV15 with TRBJ1-2; 9 positions agree with TRBD1. Germline CDR1 LNHNV, CDR2 YYDKDF (reference sequence). Trimming at V came to 5 bases and at J to 8 bases, leaving 9 bases not matched to a gene. The CDR3 consists of 14 residues. The CDR3, as DNA: TGTGCCACCAGCTTTTTACAGGGGGCGGGAGGCTACACCTTC. Translated, it gives CATSFLQGAGGYTF.

The genes are TRBV4-2 and TRBJ2-2, with TRBD2 identical over 11 bases. The V segment lost 2 bases and the J segment 8 bases; nucleotides outside the gene matches: 13. This CDR3 contains 18 residues. CDR1 is LGHNA, CDR2 YNFKEQ, per germline. CDR3: CASSQLTPLLAGAGELFF. CDR3 in DNA: TGTGCCAGCAGCCAATTGACTCCCCTACTAGCGGGGGCGGGGGAGCTGTTTTTT.